The subject of this entry is one TCR beta chain. Its specificity is not known. The data are from a study of vaccination and CD4 T cells after COVID-19. Treatment described: roughly nine-day PBMC culture with coronavirus spike peptide pools or control peptides (ViraFEST assay). Oncomine TCR Beta short-read sequencing was applied to DNA from cultured CD4+ T cells. One entry per CDR3 protein results from TCRdb running MiXCR on the PCR reads. The data show over 13,000 distinct CDR3 sequences, more than 45% seen once. CDR1 SGDLS and CDR2 YYNGEE come from the germline V gene. The CDR3 covers 15 residues. The ends lost 3 bases at V and 9 bases at J; junction bases unmatched: 7.

The chain carries TRBV9 and TRBJ2-1, with 12 bases lining up with TRBD2. Sequenced: CD4+ T cells from blood, cultured in vitro. The receptor was isolated from a human donor who had recovered from COVID-19. The CDR3 DNA is TGTGCCAGCAGCGCAAGGACTAGCGGGGTGGGTGAGCAGTTCTTC. The encoded protein is CASSARTSGVGEQFF.